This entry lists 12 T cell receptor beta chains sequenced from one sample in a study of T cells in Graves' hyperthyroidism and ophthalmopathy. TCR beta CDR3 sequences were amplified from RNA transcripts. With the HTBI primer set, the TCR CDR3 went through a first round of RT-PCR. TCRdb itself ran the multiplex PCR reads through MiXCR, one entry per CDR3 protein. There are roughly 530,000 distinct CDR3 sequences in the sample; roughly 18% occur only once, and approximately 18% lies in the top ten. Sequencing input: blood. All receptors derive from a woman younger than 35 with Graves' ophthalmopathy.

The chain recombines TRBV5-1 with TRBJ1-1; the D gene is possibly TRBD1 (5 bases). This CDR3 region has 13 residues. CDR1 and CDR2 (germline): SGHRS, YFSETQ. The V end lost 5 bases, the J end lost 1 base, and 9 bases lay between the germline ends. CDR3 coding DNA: TGCGCCAGCAGGACAGCCCAGAACACTGAAGCTTTCTTT. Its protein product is CASRTAQNTEAFF.

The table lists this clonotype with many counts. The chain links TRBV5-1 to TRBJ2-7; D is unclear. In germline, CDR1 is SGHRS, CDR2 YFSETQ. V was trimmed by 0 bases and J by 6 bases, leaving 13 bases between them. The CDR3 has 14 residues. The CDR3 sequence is CASSLDSRMGEQYF. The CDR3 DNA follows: TGCGCCAGCAGCTTGGACTCGAGGATGGGCGAGCAGTACTTC.

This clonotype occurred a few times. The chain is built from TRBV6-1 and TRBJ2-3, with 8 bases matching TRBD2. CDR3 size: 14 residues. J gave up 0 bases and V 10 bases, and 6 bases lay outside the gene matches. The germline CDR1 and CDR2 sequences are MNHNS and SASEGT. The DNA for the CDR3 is TGTGCCATTCTAGCGGGTACGAGCACAGATACGCAGTATTTT. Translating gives CAILAGTSTDTQYF.

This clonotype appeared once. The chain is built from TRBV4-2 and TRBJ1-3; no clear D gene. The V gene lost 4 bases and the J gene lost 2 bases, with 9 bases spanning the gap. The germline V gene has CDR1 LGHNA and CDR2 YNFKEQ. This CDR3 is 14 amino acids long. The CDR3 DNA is TGTGCCAGCAGCCCGAAAAAGGCTGGAAACACCATATATTTT. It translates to CASSPKKAGNTIYF.

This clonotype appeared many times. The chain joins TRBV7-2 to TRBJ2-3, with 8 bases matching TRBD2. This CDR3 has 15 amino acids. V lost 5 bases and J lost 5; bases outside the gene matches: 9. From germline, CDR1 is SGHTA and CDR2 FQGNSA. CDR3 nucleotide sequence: TGTGCCAGCAGCCCCAAAGCAGCGGGAGTAGATACGCAGTATTTT. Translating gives CASSPKAAGVDTQYF. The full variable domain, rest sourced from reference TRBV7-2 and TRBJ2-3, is GAGVSQSPSNKVTEKGKDVELRCDPISGHTALYWYRQSLGQGLEFLIYFQGNSAPDKSGLPSDRFSAERTGGSVSTLTIQRTQQEDSAVYLCASSPKAAGVDTQYFGPGTRLTVL.

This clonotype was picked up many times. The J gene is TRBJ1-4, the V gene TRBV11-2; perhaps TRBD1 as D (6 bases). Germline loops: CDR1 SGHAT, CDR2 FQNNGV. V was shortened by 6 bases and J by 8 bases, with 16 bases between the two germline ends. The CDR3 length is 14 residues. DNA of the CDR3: TGTGCCAGCAGACCACAGGGAATAAACGAAAAACTGTTTTTT. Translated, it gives CASRPQGINEKLFF.

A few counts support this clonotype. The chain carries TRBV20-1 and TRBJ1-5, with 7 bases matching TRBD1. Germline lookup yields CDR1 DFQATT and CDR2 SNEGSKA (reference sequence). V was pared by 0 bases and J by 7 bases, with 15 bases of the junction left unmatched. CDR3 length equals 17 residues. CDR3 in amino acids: CSARDPRRQGSTQPQHF. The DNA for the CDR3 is TGCAGTGCTAGAGACCCCCGACGACAGGGATCTACCCAGCCCCAGCATTTT.

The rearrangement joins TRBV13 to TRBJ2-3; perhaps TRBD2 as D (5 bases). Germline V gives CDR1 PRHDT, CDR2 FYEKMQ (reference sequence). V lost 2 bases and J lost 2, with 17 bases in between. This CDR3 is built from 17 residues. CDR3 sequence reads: CASSLLRPGKTTDTQYF. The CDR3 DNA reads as TGTGCCAGCAGCTTATTGCGACCGGGGAAGACCACAGATACGCAGTATTTT. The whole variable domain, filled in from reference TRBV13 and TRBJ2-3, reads AAGVIQSPRHLIKEKRETATLKCYPIPRHDTVYWYQQGPGQDPQFLISFYEKMQSDKGSIPDRFSAQQFSDYHSELNMSSLELGDSALYFCASSLLRPGKTTDTQYFGPGTRLTVL.

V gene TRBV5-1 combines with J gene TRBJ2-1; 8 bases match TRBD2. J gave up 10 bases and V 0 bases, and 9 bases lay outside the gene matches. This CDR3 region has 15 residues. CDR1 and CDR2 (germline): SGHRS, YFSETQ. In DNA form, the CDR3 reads TGCGCCAGCAGCTTGGTTACGGGGGGGCCATCCGAGCAGTTCTTC. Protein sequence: CASSLVTGGPSEQFF. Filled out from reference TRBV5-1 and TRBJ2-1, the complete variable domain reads KAGVTQTPRYLIKTRGQQVTLSCSPISGHRSVSWYQQTPGQGLQFLFEYFSETQRNKGNFPGRFSGRQFSNSRSEMNVSTLELGDSALYLCASSLVTGGPSEQFFGPGTRLTVL.

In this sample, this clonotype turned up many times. In DNA form, the CDR3 reads TGTGCCAGCAGTATACGGACAGGGCGGGATGGAGATACGCAGTATTTT. It codes for CASSIRTGRDGDTQYF. V gene TRBV12-3 or TRBV12-4 combines with J gene TRBJ2-3, with 8 bases fitting TRBD1. There are 16 residues in the CDR3. J lost 5 bases, V lost 5 bases, and 12 bases had no gene match.

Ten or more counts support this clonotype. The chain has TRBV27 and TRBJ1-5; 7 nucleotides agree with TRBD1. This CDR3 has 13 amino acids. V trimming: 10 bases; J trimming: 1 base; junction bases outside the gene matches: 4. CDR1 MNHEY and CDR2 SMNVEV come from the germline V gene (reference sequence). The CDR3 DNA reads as TGTGCCATCTGCAGGGGGAGCAATCAGCCCCAGCATTTT. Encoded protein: CAICRGSNQPQHF.

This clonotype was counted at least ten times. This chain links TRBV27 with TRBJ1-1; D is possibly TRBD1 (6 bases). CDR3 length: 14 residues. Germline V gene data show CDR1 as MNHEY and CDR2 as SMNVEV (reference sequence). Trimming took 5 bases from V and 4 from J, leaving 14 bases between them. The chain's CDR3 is CASSPGTFATEAFF. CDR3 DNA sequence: TGTGCCAGCAGTCCAGGGACATTCGCCACTGAAGCTTTCTTT.